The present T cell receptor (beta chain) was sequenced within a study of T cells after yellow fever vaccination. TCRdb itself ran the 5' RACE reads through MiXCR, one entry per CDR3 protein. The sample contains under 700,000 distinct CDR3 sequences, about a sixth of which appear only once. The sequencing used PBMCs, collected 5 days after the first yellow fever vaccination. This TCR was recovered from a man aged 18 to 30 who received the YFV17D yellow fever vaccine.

The CDR3 DNA reads TGTGCCAGCAGCGAAATAGCGGGTGGGGAGACCCAGTACTTC. Its protein is CASSEIAGGETQYF. The chain carries TRBV9 and TRBJ2-5; TRBD2 aligns across 7 bases. The CDR3 covers 14 residues. CDR1 is SGDLS, CDR2 YYNGEE, per germline. V gave up 3 bases and J gave up 5 bases; unmatched junction bases: 7.